This T cell receptor beta chain was obtained from a study of blood T cell repertoires in COVID-19. Background on the study: Collection of acute and convalescent COVID-19 samples took place in the United States, Italy and Spain. PBMCs, B-cell-depleted T cells, or T cells provided the cDNA or gDNA that made up the material.

The V and J ends lost 6 bases and 1 base, in that order; junction bases with no gene match: 12. CDR1 is LGHNA, CDR2 YNFKEQ, per germline. The CDR3 is made up of 17 amino acids. In the authors' methods: Nucleated cell counts were estimated from reference gene primer amplification. Produced via immunoSEQ multiplex PCR; TCRdb's table is partial and in-frame only. D and trimming come from the DNA, and the V and J calls and clone size come from that table. The profile covers approximately 340,000 clones, with approximately 82% appearing a single time and about 3% taken by the ten largest. This sequence originates from a man younger than 45 with active or convalescent COVID-19. The specimen sequenced was peripheral blood. The V gene is TRBV4-2, the J gene TRBJ2-3, with 8 bases matching TRBD2. This CDR3 is CASSAGGPLRRTDTQYF. The CDR3 DNA reads TGTGCCAGCAGTGCGGGAGGTCCCCTCAGACGCACAGATACGCAGTATTTT.